The clone carrying this T cell receptor (beta chain) came up once. Germline V CDR1 and CDR2: LGHNA, YSLEER. Trimming left V 0 bases short and J 5 bases short, with 10 bases between. The CDR3 consists of 14 residues. The data originate from a study of PD-1 and CTLA-4 blockade in melanoma. Some clones are missing from TCRdb's copy, which holds only in-frame ones; the method was immunoSEQ multiplex PCR. The sample lists about 7,200 clones; 80% were seen once. The sequence came from a human donor with melanoma. The sample in question was CD8+ T cells from peripheral blood, obtained before anti-PD-1 treatment. The chain is built from TRBV4-3 and TRBJ1-1; tentative D call: TRBD1 (6 bases). CDR3 in amino acids: CASSQDRTVTEAFF. CDR3 in DNA: TGCGCCAGCAGCCAAGATCGGACAGTGACTGAAGCTTTCTTT.